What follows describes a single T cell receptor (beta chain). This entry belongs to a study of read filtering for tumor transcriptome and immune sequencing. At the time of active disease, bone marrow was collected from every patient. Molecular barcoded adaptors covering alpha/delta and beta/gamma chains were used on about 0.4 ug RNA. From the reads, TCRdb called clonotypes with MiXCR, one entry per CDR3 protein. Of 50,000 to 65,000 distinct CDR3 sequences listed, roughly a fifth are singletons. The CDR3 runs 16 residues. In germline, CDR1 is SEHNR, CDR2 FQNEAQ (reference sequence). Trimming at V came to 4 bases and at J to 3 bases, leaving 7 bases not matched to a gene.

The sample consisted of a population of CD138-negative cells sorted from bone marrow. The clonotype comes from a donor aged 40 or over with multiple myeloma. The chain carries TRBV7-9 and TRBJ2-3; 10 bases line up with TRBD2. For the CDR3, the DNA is TGTGCCAGCAGCTCCGGCAGCGGGGGGGCAACAGATACGCAGTATTTT. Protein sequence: CASSSGSGGATDTQYF.